This TCR beta chain was captured in a study of blood T cell repertoires in COVID-19. The count of this clone is one. Data came from immunoSEQ multiplex PCR; TCRdb stores just in-frame clones and leaves some out. The data contain under 75,000 clones, about four fifths of them singletons. In germline, CDR1 is MGHRA, CDR2 YSYEKL. The CDR3 spans 13 residues. With 1 base removed from V and 2 bases from J, the gap between germline ends came to 6 bases. The origin of this receptor is a woman in her fifties or sixties with acute or convalescent COVID-19. V and J are TRBV4-1 and TRBJ2-7; D is undetermined. Material: peripheral blood. The CDR3 coding sequence is TGCGCCAGCAGCCAAGGAGGAACCTACGAGCAGTACTTC. Its protein is CASSQGGTYEQYF.